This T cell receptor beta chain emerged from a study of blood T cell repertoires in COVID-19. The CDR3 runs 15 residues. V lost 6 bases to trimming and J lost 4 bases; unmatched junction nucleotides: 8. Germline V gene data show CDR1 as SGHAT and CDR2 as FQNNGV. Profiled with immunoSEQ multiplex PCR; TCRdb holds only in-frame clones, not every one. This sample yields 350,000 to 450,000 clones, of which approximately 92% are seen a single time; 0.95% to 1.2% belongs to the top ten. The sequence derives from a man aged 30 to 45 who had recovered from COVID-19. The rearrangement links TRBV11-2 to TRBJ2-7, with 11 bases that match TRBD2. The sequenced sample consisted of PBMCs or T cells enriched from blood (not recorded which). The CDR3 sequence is CASRIQLAGAYEQYF. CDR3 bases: TGTGCCAGCAGAATACAACTAGCGGGGGCTTACGAGCAGTACTTC.